Listed here are 24 T cell receptor beta chains from one sample, sequenced in a study of cytomegalovirus exposure and HLA in healthy donors (dated by TCRdb to 2016 to 2017). The library relied on the immunoSEQ multiplex PCR assay. For the multiplex PCR, a mixture combining 60 forward primers for TCR Vbeta segments and 13 reverse primers for TCR Jbeta segments was used. TCRdb obtained this table from immuneACCESS and retained in-frame rearrangements with V and J assigned. These tables miss some clones; where compared with another copy, unresolved V genes account for less than half of the shortfall, and the remainder is unexplained. This sample gives 180,000 or so clones in total; approximately 80% of them show up just once. The leading ten clones occupy approximately 2.6% of the sample. Sequenced material: PBMCs. All receptors derive from a female donor in good health and CMV-seronegative.

In the case of this clone: Other DNA sequences in the same sample also yield this CDR3. The V and J genes are TRBV9 and TRBJ1-2, with a tentative D call TRBD1 (5 bases). CDR1 and CDR2 from the germline V gene are SGDLS and YYNGEE. The CDR3 spans 10 residues. Trimming left V 8 bases short and J 6 bases short, with 8 bases between. The CDR3 is CASRGNGYTF. DNA of the CDR3: TGTGCCAGTCGGGGGAATGGCTACACCTTC.

V is TRBV2 and J is TRBJ1-1; D gene unclear. The CDR3 has 14 amino acids. V was cut by 3 bases and J by 4 bases, with 12 bases left in between. Per germline, CDR1 SNHLY and CDR2 FYNNEI. The CDR3 is CASSDPRSGTEAFF. The DNA for the CDR3 is TGTGCCAGCAGTGATCCCAGGTCTGGCACTGAAGCTTTCTTT. Full variable domain (remainder filled in from reference TRBV2 and TRBJ1-1): EPEVTQTPSHQVTQMGQEVILRCVPISNHLYFYWYRQILGQKVEFLVSFYNNEISEKSEIFDDQFSVERPDGSNFTLKIRSTKLEDSAMYFCASSDPRSGTEAFFGQGTRLTVV.

The genes are TRBV5-6 and TRBJ2-5; TRBD2 aligns across 9 bases. The CDR3 is made up of 16 amino acids. The V segment lost 4 bases and the J segment 0 bases; nucleotides outside the gene matches: 7. Germline V gene data show CDR1 as SGHDT and CDR2 as YYEEEE. This chain's CDR3 is CASSLFSGRHQETQYF. CDR3 nucleotide sequence: TGTGCCAGCAGCCTATTTAGCGGGAGACACCAAGAGACCCAGTACTTC.

The V call is TRBV7-3, the J call TRBJ2-3; maybe TRBD2 (5 bases). Trimming left V 3 bases short and J 2 bases short, with 6 bases between. The germline gives CDR1 SGHTA, CDR2 FQGTGA. There are 13 residues in the CDR3. The CDR3 DNA reads as TGTGCCAGCAGCTTGGACTTCACAGATACGCAGTATTTT. Amino acid sequence: CASSLDFTDTQYF.

The chain is built from TRBV11-1 and TRBJ2-5; D not resolved. CDR1 and CDR2 (germline): SGHAT, FQDESV (reference sequence). V was trimmed by 6 bases and J by 2 bases, leaving 10 bases between them. The CDR3 extends over 13 amino acids. As DNA, the CDR3 is TGTGCCAGCAGTCAGGTCCCGCAAGAGACCCAGTACTTC. Amino acid sequence: CASSQVPQETQYF.

The chain joins TRBV30 to TRBJ1-2, with 9 nucleotides matching TRBD1. CDR1 is GTSNPN, CDR2 SVGIG, per germline (reference sequence). The CDR3 consists of 13 residues. V was pared by 0 bases and J by 8 bases, with 4 bases of the junction left unmatched. CDR3 protein: CAWSVQGALGYTF. CDR3 sequence (DNA): TGTGCCTGGAGTGTACAGGGGGCTTTGGGCTACACCTTC.

The chain uses TRBV19 and TRBJ2-5, with 13 nucleotides matching TRBD2. The CDR3 length is 15 residues. V lost 4 bases, J lost 5 bases, and 4 bases stayed unmatched. Germline values: CDR1 LNHDA, CDR2 SQIVND (reference sequence). In DNA, the CDR3 is TGTGCCAGTAGTAGGGGACTAGCGGGGAGGGAGACCCAGTACTTC. This codes for CASSRGLAGRETQYF.

The CDR3 DNA reads as TGTGCCAGCAGCTTTGCGGGGCATCAGCCCCAGCATTTT. As protein: CASSFAGHQPQHF. The chain has TRBV5-6 and TRBJ1-5, with D possibly matching TRBD1 (5 bases). V was clipped by 2 bases and J by 5 bases, with 8 bases between them. Germline V CDR1 and CDR2: SGHDT, YYEEEE. This CDR3 has 13 amino acids.

The chain employs TRBV5-1 and TRBJ2-7, with TRBD1 identical over 9 bases. Germline V gene sequence: CDR1 SGHRS, CDR2 YFSETQ. The CDR3 extends over 15 amino acids. The ends lost 1 base at V and 6 bases at J; junction bases unmatched: 8. The CDR3 DNA is TGCGCCAGCAGCTTGACGGGACAGGGAACGGTCGAGCAGTACTTC. As protein: CASSLTGQGTVEQYF.

By sample share, this clone is medium-sized. The CDR3 loop reads CASSARDSYEQYF. The CDR3 nucleotides are TGTGCCAGCAGTGCCAGGGATTCCTACGAGCAGTACTTC. This chain links TRBV2 with TRBJ2-7, with D possibly matching TRBD1 (5 bases). The germline gives CDR1 SNHLY, CDR2 FYNNEI. V lost 4 bases and J lost 1, with 8 bases in between. The CDR3 is 13 residues long.

The chain has TRBV11-2 and TRBJ1-5, with TRBD1 matching 9 bases. Germline CDR1 is SGHAT and CDR2 is FQNNGV. With V trimmed by 5 bases and J by 3 bases, 8 bases remained unmatched. CDR3 length: 16 residues. DNA of the CDR3: TGTGCCAGCAGCCCCAACAGGGGGCGTAACAATCAGCCCCAGCATTTT. This codes for CASSPNRGRNNQPQHF.

The V and J genes are TRBV10-3 and TRBJ2-2, with 8 bases identical to TRBD1. V lost 5 bases, J lost 5 bases, and 10 bases stayed unmatched. Germline-derived CDR1 and CDR2 are ENHRY and SYGVKD. CDR3 length: 16 amino acids. CDR3 nucleotide sequence: TGTGCCATCAGTTTTACGACAGGGGAGCAAACCGGGGAGCTGTTTTTT. Amino acids: CAISFTTGEQTGELFF.

The genes are TRBV7-2 and TRBJ2-7, with D possibly TRBD2 on 6 matching bases. Germline loops: CDR1 SGHTA, CDR2 FQGNSA. The CDR3 runs to 14 residues. V was shortened by 1 base and J by 2 bases, with 9 bases between the two germline ends. Written as DNA, the CDR3 is TGTGCCAGCAGCTTAGGGCGGGGAACCTACGAGCAGTACTTC. Residues: CASSLGRGTYEQYF.

The rearrangement links TRBV27 to TRBJ1-3; 7 bases are a match to TRBD1. This CDR3 is built from 14 residues. The V gene's germline CDR1 is MNHEY and CDR2 SMNVEV (reference sequence). The trim removed 11 bases at V and 0 bases at J, leaving 7 bases unmatched. CDR3 bases: TGTGCCCGTCCCGACAGGGACTCTGGAAACACCATATATTTT. Protein: CARPDRDSGNTIYF.

This clone has a handful of counts. The chain has TRBV19 and TRBJ1-5, with TRBD1 matching over 7 bases. The CDR3 loop spans 13 amino acids. The trim removed 8 bases at V and 3 bases at J, leaving 4 bases unmatched. Per the germline V gene, CDR1 is LNHDA and CDR2 is SQIVND (reference sequence). This chain's CDR3 is CASWDRDNQPQHF. In DNA form, the CDR3 reads TGTGCCAGTTGGGACAGAGACAATCAGCCCCAGCATTTT.

The rearrangement links TRBV19 to TRBJ1-1; a possible D gene is TRBD1 (6 bases). The CDR3 is 15 residues long. V dropped 2 bases and J dropped 1 base, with 11 bases sitting between them. Germline assignment: CDR1 LNHDA and CDR2 SQIVND (reference sequence). CDR3 loop: CASSIKQGPNTEAFF. For the CDR3, the DNA is TGTGCCAGTAGTATAAAACAGGGACCGAACACTGAAGCTTTCTTT.

This chain connects TRBV7-6 to TRBJ2-1; 11 nucleotides align to TRBD2. The germline V gene encodes CDR1 SGHVS and CDR2 FNYEAQ. V was pared by 2 bases and J by 8 bases, with 5 bases of the junction left unmatched. The CDR3 extends over 15 amino acids. The CDR3 nucleotides are TGTGCCAGCAGCTTAAGGACTAGCGGGTCCGATGAGCAGTTCTTC. Its protein is CASSLRTSGSDEQFF.

The CDR3 nucleotides are TGTGCCAGCAGTTTTTGGGCAGGGAGCACAGATACGCAGTATTTT. It yields the protein CASSFWAGSTDTQYF. The V call is TRBV28, the J call TRBJ2-3; TRBD1 is a possible D gene (5 bases). CDR1 is MDHEN and CDR2 is SYDVKM in the germline V gene. The length of the CDR3 is 15 residues. V was trimmed by 3 bases and J by 0 bases, leaving 10 bases between them.

V usage is TRBV5-6 and J usage is TRBJ2-5; TRBD1 might be the D (5 bases). The CDR3 length is 13 residues. Trimming stripped 4 bases from V and 0 bases from J, with 7 bases between. Germline V gives CDR1 SGHDT, CDR2 YYEEEE. CDR3 amino acids: CASSPTDQETQYF. CDR3 sequence (DNA): TGTGCCAGCAGCCCGACAGACCAAGAGACCCAGTACTTC.

The V call is TRBV19, the J call TRBJ1-1; 9 bases are a match to TRBD1. The V segment lost 5 bases and the J segment 3 bases; nucleotides outside the gene matches: 10. This CDR3 has 16 residues. CDR1 and CDR2 (germline): LNHDA, SQIVND (reference sequence). The CDR3 region is CASSLAGTGTDTEAFF. The CDR3 DNA reads as TGTGCCAGTAGTCTAGCCGGGACAGGGACGGACACTGAAGCTTTCTTT.

The rearrangement links TRBV6-4 to TRBJ1-3, with a possible D match to TRBD1 (5 bases). Deletions cut 6 bases from V and 0 bases from J, with 12 bases between. The CDR3 contains 15 residues. Germline V gene data show CDR1 as MRHNA and CDR2 as SNTAGT. The CDR3 sequence is CASRRQGLSGNTIYF. CDR3 bases: TGTGCCAGCAGACGGCAGGGCCTCTCTGGAAACACCATATATTTT.

V is TRBV27 and J is TRBJ1-5; D remains ambiguous. V dropped 5 bases and J dropped 1 base, with 6 bases sitting between them. Germline lookup yields CDR1 MNHEY and CDR2 SMNVEV (reference sequence). The CDR3 contains 13 residues. The CDR3 DNA reads TGTGCCAGCAGTCGGGGAAGCAATCAGCCCCAGCATTTT. Translating it yields CASSRGSNQPQHF.

The rearrangement uses TRBV5-6 and TRBJ2-7, with 7 positions matching TRBD2. In germline, CDR1 is SGHDT, CDR2 YYEEEE. The CDR3 sequence is 15 residues long. The V segment lost 2 bases and the J segment 3 bases; nucleotides outside the gene matches: 8. The CDR3 nucleotides are TGTGCCAGCAGCTTAAGTGGCGGGAGCGACTACGAGCAGTACTTC. It encodes CASSLSGGSDYEQYF. Together with reference TRBV5-6 and TRBJ2-7, the CDR3 gives the full variable domain: DAGVTQSPTHLIKTRGQQVTLRCSPKSGHDTVSWYQQALGQGPQFIFQYYEEEERQRGNFPDRFSGHQFPNYSSELNVNALLLGDSALYLCASSLSGGSDYEQYFGPGTRLTVT.

J is TRBJ1-6 and V is TRBV9, with TRBD1 identical over 9 bases. Germline values: CDR1 SGDLS, CDR2 YYNGEE. The CDR3 covers 14 residues. V shed 4 bases, J shed 7 bases, and the junction held 3 bases outside the gene matches. CDR3 region: CASSPGTGNSPLHF. The DNA of the CDR3 is TGTGCCAGCAGCCCCGGGACAGGGAATTCACCCCTCCACTTT. Full variable domain (outside the CDR3, taken from reference TRBV9 and TRBJ1-6): DSGVTQTPKHLITATGQRVTLRCSPRSGDLSVYWYQQSLDQGLQFLIQYYNGEERAKGNILERFSAQQFPDLHSELNLSSLELGDSALYFCASSPGTGNSPLHFGNGTRLTVT.